This TCR beta chain was found in a study of T cell repertoires in cytomegalovirus infection. Study-wide background: Newly reported HLA-C-restricted and thoroughly characterized HLA-B-restricted CMV epitopes were employed. Signatures in public TCR beta sequences pointed to both CMV infection and matching HLA type.

For this clonotype: Its target is not known.

Study conclusions and caveats: Accumulated public TCR beta family frequency recognized individuals carrying CMV together with the relevant HLA. The response measured ex vivo was dominated by TCR beta clonotypes (HLA-C-restricted and CMV-specific).

From the reads, TCRdb called clonotypes with MiXCR, one entry per CDR3 protein. Here the sample spans some 590,000 distinct CDR3 sequences, over 35% being singletons. The sequencing here drew on cultured PBMCs, taken from culture after CMV antigen stimulation. The sequence came from a human donor in good health (CMV status not recorded). Some clones in this sample may be carry-over from other donors' samples.

CDR3 loop: CASSLFRGVSTDTQYF. The CDR3 DNA sequence: TGTGCCAGCAGCTTATTCCGGGGGGTTAGCACAGATACGCAGTATTTT. The chain recombines TRBV7-2 with TRBJ2-3; 7 bases align to TRBD2. Germline CDR1 SGHTA, CDR2 FQGNSA. The CDR3 is 16 residues long. Unmatched junction bases numbered 5, after V lost 2 bases and J lost 0 bases. The complete variable domain, with remaining parts taken from reference TRBV7-2 and TRBJ2-3, reads GAGVSQSPSNKVTEKGKDVELRCDPISGHTALYWYRQSLGQGLEFLIYFQGNSAPDKSGLPSDRFSAERTGGSVSTLTIQRTQQEDSAVYLCASSLFRGVSTDTQYFGPGTRLTVL.